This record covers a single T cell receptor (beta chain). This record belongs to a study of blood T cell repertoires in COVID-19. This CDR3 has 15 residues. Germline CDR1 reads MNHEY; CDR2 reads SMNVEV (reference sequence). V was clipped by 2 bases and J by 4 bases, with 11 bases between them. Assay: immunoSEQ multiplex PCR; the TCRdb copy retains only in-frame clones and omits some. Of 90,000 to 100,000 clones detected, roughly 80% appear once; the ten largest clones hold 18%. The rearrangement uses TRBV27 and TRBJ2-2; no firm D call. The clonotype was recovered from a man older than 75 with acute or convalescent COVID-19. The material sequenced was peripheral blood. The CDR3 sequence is CASSLTDRGTGELFF. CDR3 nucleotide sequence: TGTGCCAGCAGTTTAACTGACCGCGGCACCGGGGAGCTGTTTTTT.